The 25 T cell receptor beta chains below come from one sample, sequenced in a study of T cells after yellow fever vaccination. From the 5' RACE reads, TCRdb called clonotypes with MiXCR, one entry per CDR3 protein. The sample holds approximately 250,000 distinct CDR3 sequences; over 6.5% are singletons and the top ten take roughly 1%. The sample was CD4+ T cells sorted from PBMCs, taken on the day of the yellow fever booster vaccination. The receptors shown here come from a man younger than 45 who received the YFV17D yellow fever vaccine.

There are many counts of this clonotype. The chain links TRBV20-1 to TRBJ2-7, with D perhaps TRBD1 (6 bases). The length of the CDR3 is 13 residues. The V gene lost 7 bases and the J gene lost 2 bases, with 15 bases spanning the gap. Germline V gene lookup returns CDR1 DFQATT and CDR2 SNEGSKA (reference sequence). Written as DNA, the CDR3 is TGCAGTGTGGGGGCCACAATGACCTACGAGCAGTACTTC. Translated: CSVGATMTYEQYF.

The gene calls are TRBV4-3 and TRBJ2-7; 10 bases are a match to TRBD2. Looked up from germline, CDR1 is LGHNA and CDR2 is YSLEER. This CDR3 contains 14 residues. Trimming cost V 0 bases and J 9 bases; bases outside gene matches: 5. CDR3 coding DNA: TGCGCCAGCAGCCAAGATTCTAGCGGGAGCGGGCAGTACTTC. As protein: CASSQDSSGSGQYF.

This clonotype was recorded many times. The genes are TRBV28 and TRBJ2-1; weak D call: TRBD2 (6 bases). CDR1 and CDR2 from the germline V gene are MDHEN and SYDVKM. The length of the CDR3 is 15 residues. V was trimmed by 3 bases and J by 9 bases, leaving 18 bases between them. CDR3 DNA sequence: TGTGCCAGCAGTTTCAGCCGCTGGGGGGTGGTTGAGCAGTTCTTC. It yields the protein CASSFSRWGVVEQFF.

This clonotype has only a few counts. The chain combines TRBV5-4 with TRBJ1-2; D unclear. This CDR3 has 13 amino acids. Germline lookup yields CDR1 SGHNT and CDR2 YYREEE (reference sequence). The V and J ends lost 7 bases and 5 bases respectively, with 15 bases between them. The CDR3 sequence is CASRNYGVYGYTF. DNA for the CDR3: TGTGCCAGCCGGAATTACGGCGTTTATGGCTACACCTTC.

The gene calls are TRBV12-3 or TRBV12-4 and TRBJ2-7, with 7 bases aligning to TRBD2. This CDR3 has 17 amino acids. The V gene end was trimmed by 3 bases and the J gene end by 7 bases; junction bases not matched to a gene: 18. The CDR3 sequence: CASSFLQPGTTRMEQYF. In DNA form, the CDR3 reads TGTGCCAGCAGTTTTTTGCAGCCCGGGACTACTCGCATGGAGCAGTACTTC.

This clonotype was counted only a few times. The chain links TRBV24-1 to TRBJ2-5; D might be TRBD1 (6 bases). This CDR3 has 17 amino acids. The ends were cut back, 4 bases at V and 2 bases at J, with 19 bases in the middle. Germline V gives CDR1 KGHDR, CDR2 SFDVKD. CDR3 sequence reads: CATSETGFTNGQETQYF. DNA for the CDR3: TGTGCCACCAGTGAAACAGGGTTCACCAATGGGCAAGAGACCCAGTACTTC.

The chain employs TRBV18 and TRBJ2-1; 8 bases are a match to TRBD2. CDR3 length equals 16 residues. The J segment lost 4 bases and the V segment lost 3 bases, leaving 8 bases of the junction unmatched. CDR1 KGHSH and CDR2 LQKENI come from the germline V gene. The CDR3 sequence is CASSPYTSGAYNEQFF. The CDR3 DNA follows: TGTGCCAGCTCACCCTATACTAGCGGAGCTTACAATGAGCAGTTCTTC.

This clonotype has only a few counts. This CDR3 reads CASSLFGGSLDTQYF. The CDR3 DNA reads as TGTGCCAGCAGCTTATTCGGCGGGAGTTTAGATACGCAGTATTTT. The chain joins TRBV7-2 to TRBJ2-3, with 7 bases matching TRBD2. V gave up 2 bases and J gave up 5 bases; unmatched junction bases: 7. Germline lookup yields CDR1 SGHTA and CDR2 FQGNSA. The CDR3 spans 15 residues.

This chain joins TRBV6-1 and TRBJ1-2; possibly TRBD1 for D (6 bases). Germline V CDR1 and CDR2: MNHNS, SASEGT. V lost 4 bases and J lost 3, with 15 bases in between. The CDR3 extends over 15 amino acids. CDR3 amino acids: CASSAPRTAHYGYTF. The CDR3 coding sequence is TGTGCCAGCAGTGCGCCTCGGACAGCTCACTATGGCTACACCTTC.

This chain links TRBV4-3 with TRBJ2-3; D ambiguous. V lost 1 base, J lost 6 bases, and 8 bases lay in between. There are 13 residues in the CDR3. Germline V gives CDR1 LGHNA, CDR2 YSLEER. The chain's CDR3 is CASSQVAGDTQYF. The DNA for the CDR3 is TGCGCCAGCAGCCAAGTCGCTGGCGATACGCAGTATTTT.

The J gene is TRBJ1-5, the V gene TRBV28; possible D gene TRBD1, 5 bases. This CDR3 spans 14 amino acids. V lost 6 bases and J lost 1, with 10 bases in between. Germline-derived CDR1 and CDR2 are MDHEN and SYDVKM. The chain's CDR3 is CASSSRVSNQPQHF. The DNA for the CDR3 is TGTGCCAGCAGCTCCAGGGTAAGCAATCAGCCCCAGCATTTT.

This chain connects TRBV5-1 to TRBJ2-5; TRBD2 matches 10 bases. The CDR3 has 15 residues. V lost 3 bases, J lost 3 bases, and 5 bases stayed unmatched. Germline values: CDR1 SGHRS, CDR2 YFSETQ. The CDR3 DNA follows: TGCGCCAGCAGCTCTCTAGCGGGAGTAAAAGAGACCCAGTACTTC. Translation: CASSSLAGVKETQYF.

This chain links TRBV5-1 with TRBJ2-1, with D perhaps TRBD1 (5 bases). V lost 2 bases to trimming and J lost 5 bases, with 8 bases between them. This CDR3 has 13 amino acids. CDR1 and CDR2 from the germline V gene are SGHRS and YFSETQ. The chain's CDR3 is CASSFDRNNEQFF. CDR3 coding DNA: TGCGCCAGCAGCTTCGACAGAAACAATGAGCAGTTCTTC.

This clonotype was seen at least ten times. The chain carries TRBV5-1 and TRBJ2-7, with no clear D. CDR3 length: 14 amino acids. Trimming shortened V by 3 bases and J by 0 bases, and 10 bases separated the two germline ends. The germline CDR1 and CDR2 sequences are SGHRS and YFSETQ. This CDR3 reads CASSSVPDSYEQYF. The CDR3 DNA reads TGCGCCAGCAGCTCCGTACCCGACTCCTACGAGCAGTACTTC.

This clonotype occurred a few times. The chain carries TRBV5-6 and TRBJ2-7, with D hard to call. V was shortened by 4 bases and J by 3 bases, with 14 bases between the two germline ends. Germline CDR1 reads SGHDT; CDR2 reads YYEEEE. There are 14 residues in the CDR3. This CDR3 is CASSPGLSSYEQYF. CDR3 coding DNA: TGTGCCAGCAGCCCTGGGCTGAGCAGCTACGAGCAGTACTTC.

This clonotype was seen repeatedly, ten times or more. This sequence joins TRBV5-1 and TRBJ2-1; 7 positions match TRBD1. Trimming cost V 0 bases and J 0 bases; bases outside gene matches: 6. Germline lookup yields CDR1 SGHRS and CDR2 YFSETQ. This CDR3 spans 17 amino acids. The CDR3 sequence: CASSLDPGQSSYNEQFF. For the CDR3, the DNA is TGCGCCAGCAGCTTGGATCCGGGACAGAGCTCCTACAATGAGCAGTTCTTC.

The sample holds a few counts of this clonotype. CDR3 nucleotides: TGTGCCAGCAGCCAACTCAACACCGGGACTAGCGGCCCCCTCAACACCGGGGAGCTGTTTTTT. It is translated as CASSQLNTGTSGPLNTGELFF. This sequence joins TRBV11-3 and TRBJ2-2; 11 bases are a match to TRBD2. This CDR3 spans 21 amino acids. Germline V CDR1 and CDR2: SGHNT, YENEEA. V gave up 5 bases and J gave up 2 bases; unmatched junction bases: 19. The complete variable domain, with remaining parts taken from reference TRBV11-3 and TRBJ2-2, reads EAGVVQSPRYKIIEKKQPVAFWCNPISGHNTLYWYLQNLGQGPELLIRYENEEAVDDSQLPKDRFSAERLKGVDSTLKIQPAELGDSAVYLCASSQLNTGTSGPLNTGELFFGEGSRLTVL.

This clonotype has at least ten counts. The J gene is TRBJ1-2, the V gene TRBV11-2; D is possibly TRBD1 (5 bases). Germline V lookup: CDR1 SGHAT, CDR2 FQNNGV. This CDR3 is 13 amino acids long. The V gene lost 5 bases and the J gene lost 13 bases, with 20 bases spanning the gap. The CDR3: CASSADRDGFSTF. The CDR3 bases are TGTGCCAGCAGCGCGGACCGGGACGGGTTCTCCACCTTC.

V is TRBV20-1 and J is TRBJ1-1; D remains unclear. This CDR3 is built from 13 residues. The V gene lost 4 bases and the J gene lost 1 base, with 10 bases spanning the gap. The V gene's germline CDR1 is DFQATT and CDR2 SNEGSKA (reference sequence). CDR3 protein: CSAKRRPNTEAFF. The CDR3 bases are TGCAGTGCTAAGAGACGGCCGAACACTGAAGCTTTCTTT.

This clonotype was seen a few times. The genes are TRBV5-1 and TRBJ2-7; perhaps TRBD1 as D (5 bases). Germline CDR1 reads SGHRS; CDR2 reads YFSETQ. The length of the CDR3 is 15 residues. V was clipped by 1 base and J by 4 bases, with 15 bases between them. The CDR3 coding sequence is TGCGCCAGCAGCTTGCAAAAAGGGGCGGATTACGAGCAGTACTTC. This codes for CASSLQKGADYEQYF.

This clonotype was counted a few times. V and J are TRBV5-1 and TRBJ2-7; TRBD2 matches at 8 bases. CDR3 length: 13 amino acids. Germline values: CDR1 SGHRS, CDR2 YFSETQ. J was trimmed by 7 bases and V by 0 bases; bases with no gene match: 3. This CDR3 reads CASSLGREGEQYF. The CDR3 DNA reads TGCGCCAGCAGCTTGGGTCGGGAGGGGGAGCAGTACTTC.

About this clonotype itself: This could be a read error, since a much larger clone is one nucleotide away. The chain has TRBV7-2 and TRBJ1-1; unclear D gene. Germline-derived CDR1 and CDR2 are SGHTA and FQGNSA. The ends were cut back, 1 base at V and 11 bases at J, with 8 bases in the middle. The length of the CDR3 is 11 residues. CDR3: CASSLVCGAFF. The CDR3 DNA reads TGTGCCAGCAGCTTAGTGTGCGGGGCTTTCTTT.

V is TRBV20-1 and J is TRBJ2-7; D call uncertain. Germline-derived CDR1 and CDR2 are DFQATT and SNEGSKA (reference sequence). The ends were cut back, 5 bases at V and 2 bases at J, with 13 bases in the middle. There are 13 residues in the CDR3. The CDR3 region has the DNA TGCAGTGCTGAAATAATTCGGGCCTACGAGCAGTACTTC. This codes for CSAEIIRAYEQYF.

This clonotype was picked up many times. The chain employs TRBV29-1 and TRBJ2-7; 7 bases agree with TRBD2. After removal of 6 bases from V and 4 bases from J, the junction contained 6 bases not matched to a gene. The CDR3 has 12 residues. The germline V gene has CDR1 SQVTM and CDR2 ANQGSEA. The CDR3 loop reads CSVGPSGYEQYF. CDR3 DNA sequence: TGCAGCGTGGGGCCTAGCGGATACGAGCAGTACTTC.

The chain recombines TRBV9 with TRBJ2-1; the D call may be TRBD1 or TRBD2 (6 bases each). The CDR3 has 14 amino acids. The germline V gene encodes CDR1 SGDLS and CDR2 YYNGEE. V lost 0 bases and J 9 bases, leaving 13 bases between the germline ends. CDR3 loop: CASSVGGAAPEQFF. The CDR3 DNA reads TGTGCCAGCAGCGTAGGGGGGGCGGCCCCTGAGCAGTTCTTC.